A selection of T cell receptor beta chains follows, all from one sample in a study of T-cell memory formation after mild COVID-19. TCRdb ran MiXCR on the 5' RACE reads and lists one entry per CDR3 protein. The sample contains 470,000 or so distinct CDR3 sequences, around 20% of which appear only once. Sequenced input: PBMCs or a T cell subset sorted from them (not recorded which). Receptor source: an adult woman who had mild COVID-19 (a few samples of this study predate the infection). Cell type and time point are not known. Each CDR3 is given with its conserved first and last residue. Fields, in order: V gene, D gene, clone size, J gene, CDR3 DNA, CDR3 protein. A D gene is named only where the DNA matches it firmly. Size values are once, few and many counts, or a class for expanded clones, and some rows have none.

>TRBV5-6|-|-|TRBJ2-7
TGTGCCAGCAGCTTCACCGGCGAGCAGTACTTC
CASSFTGEQYF
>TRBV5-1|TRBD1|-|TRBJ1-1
TGCGCCAGCAGCCCGGGAGGACAGGGACGCACTGAAGCTTTCTTT
CASSPGGQGRTEAFF
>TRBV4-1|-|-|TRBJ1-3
TGCGCCAGCACCCTTACCTTGGCGGCTGGAAACACCATATATTTT
CASTLTLAAGNTIYF
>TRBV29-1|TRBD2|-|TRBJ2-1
TGCAGCGTTGAGGCTAGCGGGAGTAAGTCCTACAATGAGCAGTTCTTC
CSVEASGSKSYNEQFF
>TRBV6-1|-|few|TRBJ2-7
TGTGCCAGCAGTGAATTGAAGACTGCCTCCCACGAGCAGTACTTC
CASSELKTASHEQYF
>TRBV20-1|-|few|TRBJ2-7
TGCAGTGCTAGATCGGGATATGCCTACGAGCAGTACTTC
CSARSGYAYEQYF
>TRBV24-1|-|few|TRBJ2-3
TGTGCCACCAGTGACCCTGGGTACCCCCACACAGATACGCAGTATTTT
CATSDPGYPHTDTQYF
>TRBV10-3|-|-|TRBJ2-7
TGTGCCATCCGCCCTCCCCAGCTGGGTTACGAGCAGTACTTC
CAIRPPQLGYEQYF
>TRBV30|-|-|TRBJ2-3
TGTGCCTGGACCCAGACTAGAGCTAGCACAGATACGCAGTATTTT
CAWTQTRASTDTQYF
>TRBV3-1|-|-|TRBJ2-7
TGTGCCAGCCTAGGGGCGGGCAACGAGCAGTACTTC
CASLGAGNEQYF
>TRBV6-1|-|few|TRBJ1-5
TGTGCCAGCAGTGAAGAGTTGCGGCCCCAGCATTTT
CASSEELRPQHF
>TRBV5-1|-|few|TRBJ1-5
TGCGCCAGCAGCTTGGCACCCAGCAATCAGCCCCAGCATTTT
CASSLAPSNQPQHF
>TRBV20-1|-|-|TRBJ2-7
TGCAGTGCTAGAGATTCGGGACGGGTATACGAGCAGTACTTC
CSARDSGRVYEQYF
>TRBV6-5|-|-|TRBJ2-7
TGTGCCAGCAGTTATATGGGCCGGGGTGACCACGAGCAGTACTTC
CASSYMGRGDHEQYF
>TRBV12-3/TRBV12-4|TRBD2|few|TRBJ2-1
TGTGCCAGCAAGGAAACGCTAGCGGGGGGGGATGAGCAGTTCTTC
CASKETLAGGDEQFF
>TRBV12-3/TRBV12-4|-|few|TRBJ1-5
TGTGCCAGCAGTGTGGGAGGGTTTGAGGCCAATCAGCCCCAGCATTTT
CASSVGGFEANQPQHF
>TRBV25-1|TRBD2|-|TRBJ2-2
TGTGCCAGCACGAGCTCCACTAGCGGGAGGCTCGGGGAGCTGTTTTTT
CASTSSTSGRLGELFF
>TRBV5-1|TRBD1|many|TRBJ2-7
TGCGCCAGCAGCGGGACAGGGTTCGCTTACGAGCAGTACTTC
CASSGTGFAYEQYF
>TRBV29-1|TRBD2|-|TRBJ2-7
TGCAGCGTTGTAGCGCGGGGGAATACACAATTACTGTCTACGAAGCAGTACTTC
CSVVARGNTQLLSTKQYF
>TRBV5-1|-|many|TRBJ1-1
TGCGCCAGCAGCCCCCTCGGGGGGCCCGGGAACACTGAAGCTTTCTTT
CASSPLGGPGNTEAFF
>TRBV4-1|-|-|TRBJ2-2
TGCGCCAGCAGCCAGGGAGACAGACTACATACCGGGGAGCTGTTTTTT
CASSQGDRLHTGELFF
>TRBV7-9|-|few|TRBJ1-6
TGTGCCAGCAGCCTCGGACAGCTGTATTCACCCCTCCACTTT
CASSLGQLYSPLHF
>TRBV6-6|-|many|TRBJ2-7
TGTGCCAGCAGTTTGGTCTCGACGGGCGAGCAGTACTTC
CASSLVSTGEQYF